The table lists the clone carrying this TCR beta chain with a few counts. MiXCR, applied by TCRdb to the 5' RACE reads, yields one record per CDR3 protein. The sample has around 200,000 distinct CDR3 sequences, over 9% seen once. This sample is drawn from a study of T-cell memory formation after mild COVID-19. Across the study: TCR clusters were largely donor specific.

Trimming took off 6 bases at V and 1 base at J, with 7 bases between the two ends. The CDR3 is 13 residues long. CDR1 and CDR2 from the germline V gene are MNHNS and SASEGT. The TCR comes from a man aged 18-30 years who had mild COVID-19 (a few samples of this study predate the infection). Cell type and time point are not known. The chain uses TRBV6-1 and TRBJ1-5; D is ambiguous. The sequenced material came from PBMCs or a T cell subset sorted from them (not recorded which). The CDR3 sequence: CASSHGSNQPQHF. The CDR3 nucleotides read TGTGCCAGCAGCCACGGAAGCAATCAGCCCCAGCATTTT.